These T cell receptor beta chains were read from a single sample in a study of blood T cell repertoires in COVID-19. Repertoires were generated with immunoSEQ multiplex PCR, while TCRdb's copy carries only in-frame clones and drops some. The sample has roughly 170,000 clones; more than 75% are singletons. Sample: peripheral blood. Receptors originate from a woman in her fifties or sixties with COVID-19, enrolled during active disease. The CDR3 runs from the conserved cysteine through the conserved F or W. A D gene is named only where the DNA matches it firmly. Size tells how often a clone was seen (once, few, many) or the class of an expanded clone, and some rows leave it out.

j_call	v_call	d_call	clone_size	cdr3_nt	cdr3_aa
TRBJ2-1	TRBV10-1	TRBD1	NA	TGCGCCAGAACTAGCCGGGACAGGGGTTACAATGAGCAGTTCTTC	CARTSRDRGYNEQFF
TRBJ1-2	TRBV5-1	TRBD1	NA	TGCGCCAGCAGCTCCCGGACAGGGGGGGATGGCTACACCTTC	CASSSRTGGDGYTF
TRBJ1-5	TRBV5-6	NA	NA	TGTGCCAGCAGCTTTCGGGGGGGTTGGAGCAATCAGCCCCAGCATTTT	CASSFRGGWSNQPQHF
TRBJ2-3	TRBV18	TRBD2	NA	TGTGCCAGCTCATCGACTAGCGCGACAGATACGCAGTATTTT	CASSSTSATDTQYF
TRBJ2-1	TRBV9	TRBD2	once	TGTGCCAGCAGCAAAGAAGCGCTAGCGGGGGGTCCATTCTTC	CASSKEALAGGPFF
TRBJ2-6	TRBV30	TRBD2	NA	TGTGCCTGGAGTGTAAGAGGACTAGCGGGGGGAAAGAGCTCTGGGGCCAACGTCCTGACTTTC	CAWSVRGLAGGKSSGANVLTF
TRBJ1-1	TRBV7-3	TRBD1	NA	TGTGCCAGCAGCTCGGGGACAGGGGGCATAGCTTTCTTT	CASSSGTGGIAFF
TRBJ1-2	TRBV7-9	NA	NA	TGTGCCAGCAGCTGGGAGAACTATGGCTACACCTTC	CASSWENYGYTF
TRBJ1-1	TRBV3-1/TRBV3-2	NA	NA	TGTGCCAGCAGCCAAGAGGGGGGCACTGAAGCTTTCTTT	CASSQEGGTEAFF
TRBJ2-3	TRBV7-9	NA	NA	TGTGCCAGCAGCCCGACTCAAGATACGCAGTATTTT	CASSPTQDTQYF
TRBJ2-5	TRBV10-3	NA	NA	TGTGCCATCAGTGGACAGATCGAACAAGAGACCCAGTACTTC	CAISGQIEQETQYF
TRBJ2-7	TRBV12-3/TRBV12-4	NA	NA	TGTGCCAGCAGTTTCCAGGGTGAGCAGTACTTC	CASSFQGEQYF
TRBJ1-4	TRBV6-5	NA	NA	TGTGCCAGCAGTTACGGGGGGATAAATGAAAAACTGTTTTTT	CASSYGGINEKLFF
TRBJ2-1	TRBV19	NA	NA	TGTGCCAGTAGTATAGATTACCGGACAACTTACAATGAGCAGTTCTTC	CASSIDYRTTYNEQFF
TRBJ2-3	TRBV5-1	TRBD2	NA	TGCGCCAGCAGCTTGGATCACCCTAGGGCGGGGGTTACAGATACGCAGTATTTT	CASSLDHPRAGVTDTQYF
TRBJ1-3	TRBV5-1	NA	NA	TGCGCCAGCAGCTTGGATCCCGAAAGGAGGACTGGAAACACCATATATTTT	CASSLDPERRTGNTIYF
TRBJ1-1	TRBV11-3	TRBD1	NA	TGTGCCAGCAGCTTCGGGACAGCTCTGGCCTCCTCCCTTGAAGCTTTCTTT	CASSFGTALASSLEAFF
TRBJ1-5	TRBV7-2	TRBD1	NA	TGTGCCAGCAGCTCACAAGGACAGGGTGGGTGGGAGCCCCAGCATTTT	CASSSQGQGGWEPQHF
TRBJ1-1	TRBV4-1	TRBD1	NA	TGCGCCAGCAGCCTTGCCGGGACAGTGAACACTGAAGCTTTCTTT	CASSLAGTVNTEAFF
TRBJ1-2	TRBV6-5	TRBD1	NA	TGTGCCAGCAGCGGAGGGCAGGGGGAATATGGCTACACCTTC	CASSGGQGEYGYTF
TRBJ2-7	TRBV7-9	TRBD1	NA	TGTGCCAGCAGCTCCGGGACAGGGTTCAACTACGAGCAGTACTTC	CASSSGTGFNYEQYF
TRBJ2-1	TRBV30	NA	NA	TGTGCCTGGAGTGTGGGTGACTGGTTCAATGAGCAGTTCTTC	CAWSVGDWFNEQFF
TRBJ2-5	TRBV7-3	NA	NA	TGTGCCAGCAGCGCGGGACAGCAAGAGACCCAGTACTTC	CASSAGQQETQYF
TRBJ1-4	TRBV28	TRBD1	NA	TGTGCCACTTCGACAGGGGGGTTTGAAAAACTGTTTTTT	CATSTGGFEKLFF
TRBJ1-4	TRBV5-1	NA	few	TGCGCCAGCAGCTCTCTTACTAATGAAAAACTGTTTTTT	CASSSLTNEKLFF
TRBJ2-5	TRBV30	NA	NA	TGTGCCTGGAGTGGGTGGTCCGGGGAGACCCAGTACTTC	CAWSGWSGETQYF
TRBJ2-1	TRBV3-1/TRBV3-2	NA	NA	TGTGCCAGCAGCCACTCACCCGCGGGCCATGAGCAGTTCTTC	CASSHSPAGHEQFF
TRBJ2-5	TRBV5-1	TRBD1	NA	TGCGCCAGCAGCTTGTCGGGACAGCTAATATCCCAAGAGACCCAGTACTTC	CASSLSGQLISQETQYF
TRBJ1-2	TRBV6-5	NA	few	TGTGCCAGCAGTTACGGACAGAACTATGGCTACACCTTC	CASSYGQNYGYTF
TRBJ2-1	TRBV28	TRBD1	few	TGTGCCAGCAGTCCACTAGGACAGGGCAATGAGCAGTTCTTC	CASSPLGQGNEQFF
TRBJ2-2	TRBV10-3	TRBD1	few	TGTGCCATCAGTGAAAGACAGGGTGACACCGGGGAGCTGTTTTTT	CAISERQGDTGELFF
TRBJ2-7	TRBV6-5	NA	once	TGTGCCAGCAGTTACGGGCAGCACTACGAGCAGTACTTC	CASSYGQHYEQYF
TRBJ1-1	TRBV4-1	TRBD1	NA	TGCGCCAGCAGCCAAGATGGAACAGGGGACACTGAAGCTTTCTTT	CASSQDGTGDTEAFF
TRBJ1-1	TRBV28	TRBD1	once	TGTGCCAGCAGCGGAACAGGGACAGGAAGCACTGAAGCTTTCTTT	CASSGTGTGSTEAFF
TRBJ1-4	TRBV12-3/TRBV12-4	TRBD1	NA	TGTGCCAGCAGACAGGGGGCGGATGAAAAACTGTTTTTT	CASRQGADEKLFF
TRBJ2-6	TRBV12-5	TRBD1	NA	TGTGCTAGTGGTTTGGCGGGGACAGGGGCTGGGGCCAACGTCCTGACTTTC	CASGLAGTGAGANVLTF
TRBJ1-5	TRBV19	TRBD1	once	TGTGCCAGTAGTATGGACAGGGGCCTCAATCAGCCCCAGCATTTT	CASSMDRGLNQPQHF